Presented here are 19 T cell receptor beta chains from one specimen sequenced in a study of neoadjuvant anti-PD-1 for oral cavity cancer. Data came from immunoSEQ multiplex PCR; TCRdb stores just in-frame clones and leaves some out. The sample shows around 14,000 clones, around 70% of them seen only once. Sequencing used PBMCs, obtained before nivolumab (anti-PD-1) treatment. The receptors were sampled from a person between 35 and 79 years old with oral cavity squamous cell carcinoma.

The J gene is TRBJ2-5, the V gene TRBV5-8, with D possibly being TRBD1 (8 bases). Germline V lookup: CDR1 SGHTS, CDR2 YDEGEE. The CDR3 covers 15 residues. V gave up 4 bases and J gave up 4 bases, with 17 bases separating them. In DNA form, the CDR3 reads TGTGCCAGCAGCCGTGGACAGGGCGGGGGAGAGACCCAGTACTTC. Residues: CASSRGQGGGETQYF.

This clone has just a few counts. The chain uses TRBV27 and TRBJ2-1; D is uncertain. The V end lost 5 bases, the J end lost 6 bases, and 14 bases lay between the germline ends. This CDR3 region has 14 residues. The germline V gene has CDR1 MNHEY and CDR2 SMNVEV (reference sequence). The CDR3 DNA reads as TGTGCCAGCAGTCGCGGAATTGGGGTCAATGAGCAGTTCTTC. Translated: CASSRGIGVNEQFF.

The chain recombines TRBV5-1 with TRBJ1-1; TRBD1 is a possible D gene (6 bases). Trimming removed 0 bases from V and 3 bases from J, with 9 bases in between. The germline gives CDR1 SGHRS, CDR2 YFSETQ. The CDR3 consists of 14 residues. The CDR3 bases are TGCGCCAGCAGCTTGGTTCAGGGGCACACTGAAGCTTTCTTT. The encoded protein is CASSLVQGHTEAFF.

This clone appeared a single time. The chain links TRBV6-6 to TRBJ2-7; 9 bases agree with TRBD1. Germline CDR1 and CDR2: MNHNY and SVGAGI (reference sequence). After removal of 5 bases from V and 6 bases from J, the junction contained 11 bases not matched to a gene. This CDR3 region has 15 residues. For the CDR3, the DNA is TGTGCCAGCAGTCTTACAACGGGACAGGGACGCGAGCAGTACTTC. Amino acid sequence: CASSLTTGQGREQYF.

This chain uses TRBV6-1 with TRBJ2-3; 8 bases agree with TRBD2. This CDR3 is 15 amino acids long. V shed 7 bases and J 3 bases; nucleotides not matched to a gene: 9. Germline V lookup: CDR1 MNHNS, CDR2 SASEGT. DNA of the CDR3: TGTGCCAGCAATTCTCTTAGCGGGGAGACAGATACGCAGTATTTT. Protein product: CASNSLSGETDTQYF.

The V gene is TRBV27, the J gene TRBJ1-5; 7 bases are shared with TRBD1. This CDR3 contains 16 residues. Germline CDR1 is MNHEY and CDR2 is SMNVEV (reference sequence). After removal of 4 bases from V and 2 bases from J, the junction contained 8 bases not matched to a gene. In DNA, the CDR3 is TGTGCCAGCAGTTCAGTCCCAGGGGGAGGCAATCAGCCCCAGCATTTT. Translating it yields CASSSVPGGGNQPQHF.

This chain joins TRBV7-8 and TRBJ1-2; TRBD1 is a possible D gene (5 bases). This CDR3 spans 13 amino acids. CDR1 is SGHVS, CDR2 FQNEAQ, per germline. Trimming cost V 7 bases and J 3 bases, with 12 bases left between them. CDR3 region: CASKGLRDYGYTF. DNA of the CDR3: TGTGCCAGCAAGGGGCTGAGGGACTATGGCTACACCTTC.

This clone was detected only a few times. The chain couples TRBV10-3 to TRBJ1-5; 7 bases map to TRBD1. The CDR3 is 15 residues long. Unmatched junction bases numbered 3, after V lost 4 bases and J lost 0 bases. Germline CDR1 reads ENHRY; CDR2 reads SYGVKD. The CDR3 is CAISARDSSNQPQHF. The CDR3 region has the DNA TGTGCCATCAGTGCTAGGGACAGTAGCAATCAGCCCCAGCATTTT.

This clone was detected a few times. The V and J genes are TRBV5-1 and TRBJ1-2, with D possibly being TRBD1 (6 bases). Trimming shortened V by 1 base and J by 4 bases, and 14 bases separated the two germline ends. CDR3 length equals 15 residues. CDR1 SGHRS and CDR2 YFSETQ come from the germline V gene. The CDR3 here is CASSLRPNRVYGYTF. The CDR3 coding sequence is TGCGCCAGCAGCTTGAGACCAAACAGGGTCTATGGCTACACCTTC. The variable domain in full, completed from reference TRBV5-1 and TRBJ1-2, reads KAGVTQTPRYLIKTRGQQVTLSCSPISGHRSVSWYQQTPGQGLQFLFEYFSETQRNKGNFPGRFSGRQFSNSRSEMNVSTLELGDSALYLCASSLRPNRVYGYTFGSGTRLTVV.

The chain couples TRBV15 to TRBJ2-5; D is undetermined. This CDR3 region has 14 residues. Germline assignment: CDR1 LNHNV and CDR2 YYDKDF (reference sequence). V shed 3 bases and J shed 2 bases, with 10 bases lying between them. CDR3 residues: CATSSPPRQETQYF. CDR3 DNA: TGTGCCACCAGCAGTCCACCTCGACAAGAGACCCAGTACTTC.

J is TRBJ1-1 and V is TRBV7-9, with 9 bases that match TRBD1. V trimming: 0 bases; J trimming: 5 bases; junction bases outside the gene matches: 1. Germline V gene lookup returns CDR1 SEHNR and CDR2 FQNEAQ (reference sequence). The CDR3 spans 14 residues. This CDR3 is CASSLAGTGTEAFF. The CDR3 DNA is TGTGCCAGCAGCTTAGCAGGGACAGGGACTGAAGCTTTCTTT.

This chain joins TRBV5-1 and TRBJ2-7; maybe TRBD1 (5 bases). CDR1 SGHRS and CDR2 YFSETQ come from the germline V gene. The CDR3 has 14 amino acids. The V and J ends lost 0 bases and 2 bases respectively, with 9 bases between them. The CDR3, as DNA: TGCGCCAGCAGCTTGGAAGGACATCCCTACGAGCAGTACTTC. Its translation: CASSLEGHPYEQYF.

The genes are TRBV4-2 and TRBJ1-4; D is possibly TRBD1 (5 bases). CDR1 is LGHNA and CDR2 is YNFKEQ in the germline V gene. The ends were cut back, 0 bases at V and 4 bases at J, with 15 bases in the middle. The CDR3 consists of 17 residues. The CDR3 protein is CASSQDQFQGGNEKLFF. The CDR3 bases are TGTGCCAGCAGCCAAGATCAGTTTCAGGGAGGTAATGAAAAACTGTTTTTT.

The chain uses TRBV30 and TRBJ1-4; D is unclear. This CDR3 is built from 12 residues. V was clipped by 5 bases and J by 4 bases, with 8 bases between them. CDR1 is GTSNPN, CDR2 SVGIG, per germline (reference sequence). The CDR3 sequence is CAWGPNNEKLFF. The CDR3 DNA reads as TGTGCCTGGGGACCGAATAATGAAAAACTGTTTTTT.

The chain is built from TRBV6-5 and TRBJ2-7; 8 bases map to TRBD2. Germline V gene data show CDR1 as MNHEY and CDR2 as SVGAGI. V lost 1 base, J lost 3 bases, and 5 bases stayed unmatched. This CDR3 has 15 amino acids. CDR3: CASSYFFGGDYEQYF. In DNA, the CDR3 is TGTGCCAGCAGTTACTTTTTCGGGGGGGACTACGAGCAGTACTTC.

This clone was observed a few times. The chain is built from TRBV7-3 and TRBJ2-2, with a tentative D call TRBD2 (6 bases). Trimming took 4 bases from V and 7 from J, leaving 16 bases between them. There are 15 residues in the CDR3. Germline values: CDR1 SGHTA, CDR2 FQGTGA. Here the CDR3 reads CASSSVAERGGELFF. The CDR3 bases are TGTGCCAGCAGCTCAGTAGCGGAACGGGGCGGGGAGCTGTTTTTT.

This clone was counted once. The J gene is TRBJ2-7, the V gene TRBV6-1; D might be TRBD1 or TRBD2, each matching 6 bases. The V end was cut by 1 base, the J end by 3 bases, with 10 bases between. Per germline, CDR1 MNHNS and CDR2 SASEGT. This CDR3 has 14 residues. This CDR3 reads CASSEGEGGYEQYF. Written as DNA, the CDR3 is TGTGCCAGCAGTGAAGGAGAGGGGGGCTACGAGCAGTACTTC.

This clone occurred a few times. The chain recombines TRBV25-1 with TRBJ1-1, with TRBD1 as a possible D gene (6 bases). CDR1 is MGHDK, CDR2 SYGVNS, per germline. V was trimmed by 3 bases and J by 1 base, leaving 12 bases between them. The CDR3 consists of 15 residues. CDR3 sequence reads: CASSDPRQENTEAFF. The DNA of the CDR3 is TGTGCCAGCAGTGATCCGAGACAGGAGAACACTGAAGCTTTCTTT.

The V and J genes are TRBV7-2 and TRBJ2-7, with a possible D match to TRBD2 (6 bases). The length of the CDR3 is 15 residues. Looked up from germline, CDR1 is SGHTA and CDR2 is FQGNSA. V lost 0 bases to trimming and J lost 0 bases, with 9 bases between them. CDR3 coding DNA: TGTGCCAGCAGCTTAGCGGCTAGCGACTCCTACGAGCAGTACTTC. This sequence encodes CASSLAASDSYEQYF. Full variable domain (remainder filled in from reference TRBV7-2 and TRBJ2-7): GAGVSQSPSNKVTEKGKDVELRCDPISGHTALYWYRQSLGQGLEFLIYFQGNSAPDKSGLPSDRFSAERTGGSVSTLTIQRTQQEDSAVYLCASSLAASDSYEQYFGPGTRLTVT.